The clone carrying this T cell receptor (beta chain) was detected only a few times. Its specificity is not known. TCR alpha and beta CDR3 regions were amplified from RNA using iRepertoire nested multiplex PCR. TCRdb analysed the multiplex PCR reads with MiXCR anew, one entry per CDR3 protein. The table includes tens of thousands of distinct CDR3 sequences, 20% to 25% detected once. The data stem from a study of glioma-infiltrating T cells. Study-wide findings and caveats: Non-neoplastic patients had below-expected tissue-blood divergence, while all gliomas exceeded expectation. Very few CDR3 sequences were shared between tissue and blood.

The sequence came from a human donor with low-grade glioma or glioblastoma, undergoing nonglioma brain surgery, or in good health (not recorded which). Input material: glioma tissue, nonneoplastic brain tissue, or PBMCs (not recorded which).

CDR3 in DNA: TGCGCCAGCAGCTTGTCAGGGACAGGGTATGGCTACACCTTC. This gives the protein CASSLSGTGYGYTF. The chain uses TRBV5-1 and TRBJ1-2; 9 bases line up with TRBD1. This CDR3 spans 14 amino acids. Germline values: CDR1 SGHRS, CDR2 YFSETQ. Trimming cost V 1 base and J 5 bases; bases outside gene matches: 3.